Presented here are 26 T cell receptor beta chains from one specimen sequenced in a study of blood T cells in healthy people across ages. A second PCR, run for about 7 to 11 cycles, used a sample-barcoded 5' primer plus a J-beta primer mix. A single record per CDR3 protein comes from TCRdb applying MiXCR to the 5' RACE reads. The sample yields 800,000 to 1,300,000 distinct CDR3 sequences, under 30% seen once. Another study also made use of these data, one on T cells of mothers and their children.

Sequenced: blood. The source of these receptors is a girl aged 2-9 years in good health.

The chain links TRBV29-1 to TRBJ2-3; D perhaps matches TRBD2 (5 bases). Looked up from germline, CDR1 is SQVTM and CDR2 is ANQGSEA. V was clipped by 2 bases and J by 0 bases, with 6 bases between them. The CDR3 loop spans 13 amino acids. The CDR3 protein is CSVERGSTDTQYF. The CDR3, as DNA: TGCAGCGTTGAACGGGGAAGCACAGATACGCAGTATTTT.

This clonotype was counted only a few times. The genes are TRBV27 and TRBJ1-4; D remains unclear. CDR3 size: 15 residues. Germline CDR1 reads MNHEY; CDR2 reads SMNVEV (reference sequence). V lost 3 bases to trimming and J lost 0 bases, with 8 bases between them. DNA for the CDR3: TGTGCCAGCAGTTTCACGAGTGCAACTAATGAAAAACTGTTTTTT. This encodes CASSFTSATNEKLFF.

This chain links TRBV9 with TRBJ2-5; D is possibly TRBD2 (5 bases). V lost 0 bases, J lost 5 bases, and 14 bases lay in between. This CDR3 is built from 15 residues. CDR1 SGDLS and CDR2 YYNGEE come from the germline V gene. The DNA of the CDR3 is TGTGCCAGCAGCGTAGTTGGTTCAGCGGTCGAGACCCAGTACTTC. Translated: CASSVVGSAVETQYF. Looking up the rest from reference TRBV9 and TRBJ2-5 gives the full variable domain: DSGVTQTPKHLITATGQRVTLRCSPRSGDLSVYWYQQSLDQGLQFLIQYYNGEERAKGNILERFSAQQFPDLHSELNLSSLELGDSALYFCASSVVGSAVETQYFGPGTRLLVL.

The V and J genes are TRBV29-1 and TRBJ2-7, with 8 nucleotides matching TRBD2. V gave up 5 bases and J gave up 1 base; unmatched junction bases: 4. The germline gives CDR1 SQVTM, CDR2 ANQGSEA. The CDR3 is 13 residues long. The CDR3 protein is CSVSGGSSYEQYF. The CDR3 nucleotides are TGCAGCGTTAGCGGGGGATCTTCCTACGAGCAGTACTTC.

The chain uses TRBV6-6 and TRBJ1-4; D is unresolved. V was trimmed by 4 bases and J by 8 bases, leaving 14 bases between them. Germline CDR1 is MNHNY and CDR2 is SVGAGI (reference sequence). There are 14 residues in the CDR3. In DNA form, the CDR3 reads TGTGCCAGCAGTTTACGACTAACTGGGGAAAAACTGTTTTTT. It encodes CASSLRLTGEKLFF.

The chain is built from TRBV24-1 and TRBJ1-2, with D hard to call. Deletions cut 2 bases from V and 6 bases from J, with 6 bases between. Germline V gene lookup returns CDR1 KGHDR and CDR2 SFDVKD. The CDR3 totals 12 residues. The DNA of the CDR3 is TGTGCCACCAGTGATTATTTCGATGGCTACACCTTC. Translation gives CATSDYFDGYTF.

The chain couples TRBV20-1 to TRBJ2-4; D gene uncertain. CDR1 and CDR2 (germline): DFQATT, SNEGSKA (reference sequence). V was shortened by 7 bases and J by 8 bases, with 12 bases between the two germline ends. This CDR3 has 11 amino acids. The chain's CDR3 is CSVYDGYIQYF. The CDR3 nucleotides are TGCAGTGTGTATGACGGGTACATTCAGTACTTC.

The chain uses TRBV19 and TRBJ2-7; D is unresolved. Looked up from germline, CDR1 is LNHDA and CDR2 is SQIVND (reference sequence). V was clipped by 1 base and J by 2 bases, with 6 bases between them. This CDR3 has 13 residues. CDR3 nucleotide sequence: TGTGCCAGTAGTATAGGTCGAACCTACGAGCAGTACTTC. Encoded protein: CASSIGRTYEQYF.

J is TRBJ1-1 and V is TRBV4-3; 10 bases agree with TRBD1. CDR1 LGHNA and CDR2 YSLEER come from the germline V gene. Trimming removed 2 bases from V and 7 bases from J; junction bases left unmatched: 4. The CDR3 is 14 amino acids. The CDR3 nucleotides are TGCGCCAGCAGCCAATGGGGGACAGGGGATGAAGCTTTCTTT. This gives the protein CASSQWGTGDEAFF.

V and J are TRBV27 and TRBJ1-2; unclear D gene. The CDR3 is 13 residues long. Germline lookup yields CDR1 MNHEY and CDR2 SMNVEV (reference sequence). V was clipped by 5 bases and J by 8 bases, with 15 bases between them. The CDR3 region is CASSPHFGSGYTF. The CDR3 DNA reads as TGTGCCAGCAGTCCCCATTTTGGGTCAGGCTACACCTTC.

To note about this clonotype: One junction end disagrees with the germline gene, perhaps due to a read error. CDR3 residues: CAARTGLNMNAEAFF. The CDR3 DNA is TGTGCCGCGAGGACAGGGCTTAACATGAACGCTGAAGCTTTCTTT. This sequence joins TRBV10-3 and TRBJ1-1; 8 bases fit TRBD1. CDR3 length: 15 residues. Germline assignment: CDR1 ENHRY and CDR2 SYGVKD.

The chain has TRBV24-1 and TRBJ1-5; no clear D gene. This CDR3 comprises 13 residues. Trimming took off 4 bases at V and 2 bases at J, with 5 bases between the two ends. CDR1 is KGHDR, CDR2 SFDVKD, per germline. Here the CDR3 reads CATSEGGNQPQHF. For the CDR3, the DNA is TGTGCCACCAGTGAAGGTGGCAATCAGCCCCAGCATTTT.

Note on this clonotype: The junction shows a germline mismatch at one end, possibly a read error. CDR3 nucleotide sequence: TGTGCCAGTCGGACAGGCCCCACTTATGGCTACACTTTC. This translates into CASRTGPTYGYTF. The chain carries TRBV6-5 and TRBJ1-2, with 7 nucleotides matching TRBD1. Germline V CDR1 and CDR2: MNHEY, SVGAGI. The CDR3 runs 13 residues.

This clonotype was detected only a few times. The chain has TRBV27 and TRBJ2-5; D is ambiguous. Gene TRBJ2-7 matches the end of the DNA better, so the J call may be wrong. The CDR3 is made up of 13 amino acids. Germline lookup yields CDR1 MNHEY and CDR2 SMNVEV (reference sequence). DNA of the CDR3: TGTGCCAGCAGTTTATACCGGAGTGACGAGCAGTACTTC. This codes for CASSLYRSDEQYF.

This clonotype was counted only a few times. The chain combines TRBV7-3 with TRBJ2-1; D might be TRBD1 (5 bases). V was clipped by 4 bases and J by 9 bases, with 10 bases between them. Germline loops: CDR1 SGHTA, CDR2 FQGTGA. The CDR3 contains 12 residues. The CDR3 nucleotides are TGTGCCAGCAGCTATCCTAGGGGTGAGCAGTTCTTC. It specifies CASSYPRGEQFF.

V gene TRBV7-9 combines with J gene TRBJ2-5; TRBD1 matches 8 bases. The CDR3 runs to 14 residues. V was pared by 4 bases and J by 3 bases, with 4 bases of the junction left unmatched. Germline V gene sequence: CDR1 SEHNR, CDR2 FQNEAQ (reference sequence). Here the CDR3 reads CASSSGGNEETQYF. In DNA, the CDR3 is TGTGCCAGCAGCTCAGGGGGCAATGAAGAGACCCAGTACTTC.

In regard to this clonotype: One end of the junction fails to match germline, which may point to a read error. The chain is built from TRBV6-5 and TRBJ2-7; 7 bases are shared with TRBD2. Germline CDR1 is MNHEY and CDR2 is SVGAGI. The CDR3 is 15 residues long. The CDR3 DNA is TGTGCCAGCAGCCGTAGCGGGCTTAGCTCCCACGAGCAGTACTTC. Its protein product is CASSRSGLSSHEQYF.

The CDR3 reads CASSLKKGTTQETQYF. The CDR3 DNA follows: TGCGCCAGCAGCCTCAAGAAAGGGACTACGCAAGAGACCCAGTACTTC. The chain recombines TRBV4-1 with TRBJ2-5; 7 nucleotides match TRBD2. V lost 4 bases and J lost 2; bases outside the gene matches: 10. Germline V gene data show CDR1 as MGHRA and CDR2 as YSYEKL. This CDR3 has 16 amino acids.

This clonotype was detected a few times. V usage is TRBV5-1 and J usage is TRBJ2-1; TRBD2 matches 10 bases. Germline lookup yields CDR1 SGHRS and CDR2 YFSETQ. With 3 bases clipped from V and 6 bases from J, the junction kept 6 bases outside the gene matches. There are 15 residues in the CDR3. CDR3 residues: CASSSTGTSVNEQFF. CDR3 DNA sequence: TGCGCCAGCAGCTCTACCGGGACTAGCGTCAATGAGCAGTTCTTC. Drawing the rest from reference TRBV5-1 and TRBJ2-1, the complete variable domain is KAGVTQTPRYLIKTRGQQVTLSCSPISGHRSVSWYQQTPGQGLQFLFEYFSETQRNKGNFPGRFSGRQFSNSRSEMNVSTLELGDSALYLCASSSTGTSVNEQFFGPGTRLTVL.

V gene TRBV3-1 combines with J gene TRBJ2-1; TRBD2 agrees at 10 bases. Matching the DNA end better, TRBJ2-5 makes the J call doubtful. Germline lookup yields CDR1 LGHDT and CDR2 YNNKEL (reference sequence). The CDR3 covers 15 residues. The CDR3 region is CASSQELAGVETQYF. CDR3 bases: TGTGCCAGCAGCCAAGAGCTAGCGGGGGTTGAGACCCAGTACTTC.

This clonotype was picked up many times. J is TRBJ2-5 and V is TRBV9, with TRBD1 matching over 7 bases. This CDR3 spans 13 amino acids. Germline values: CDR1 SGDLS, CDR2 YYNGEE. J lost 3 bases, V lost 3 bases, and 2 bases had no gene match. The CDR3 nucleotides read TGTGCCAGCAGCGAGGGGACAGAAGAGACCCAGTACTTC. This translates into CASSEGTEETQYF. The whole variable domain, remainder taken from reference TRBV9 and TRBJ2-5, is DSGVTQTPKHLITATGQRVTLRCSPRSGDLSVYWYQQSLDQGLQFLIQYYNGEERAKGNILERFSAQQFPDLHSELNLSSLELGDSALYFCASSEGTEETQYFGPGTRLLVL.

Only a few counts were recorded for this clonotype. The chain combines TRBV4-1 with TRBJ2-5; D gene ambiguous. In germline, CDR1 is MGHRA, CDR2 YSYEKL. CDR3 length: 15 amino acids. V lost 3 bases and J 1 base, leaving 12 bases between the germline ends. CDR3 residues: CASSQVGGRQETQYF. The CDR3 DNA follows: TGCGCCAGCAGCCAGGTGGGTGGACGCCAAGAGACCCAGTACTTC.

In regard to this clonotype: A junction boundary mismatches the germline segment, possibly from a read error. The rearrangement joins TRBV6-1 to TRBJ1-1, with D possibly TRBD1 on 5 matching bases. In germline, CDR1 is MNHNS, CDR2 SASEGT. There are 16 residues in the CDR3. CDR3 residues: CASRDDRLTLNTEAFF. In DNA form, the CDR3 reads TGCGCCAGCAGAGACGACAGACTCACTTTGAACACTGAAGCTTTCTTT.

V gene TRBV20-1 combines with J gene TRBJ2-1; D remains ambiguous. The end of the DNA fits TRBJ2-5 better, so the J call may be wrong. From germline, CDR1 is DFQATT and CDR2 SNEGSKA (reference sequence). The CDR3 sequence is 11 residues long. The chain's CDR3 is CSARTTETQYF. The CDR3 region has the DNA TGCAGTGCTAGAACGACAGAGACCCAGTACTTC.

The chain carries TRBV12-3 or TRBV12-4 and TRBJ2-3, with a possible D match to TRBD2 (5 bases). The CDR3 contains 13 residues. The V gene lost 5 bases and the J gene lost 2 bases, with 8 bases spanning the gap. The CDR3 bases are TGTGCCAGCAGTGCCGGGAACACAGATACGCAGTATTTT. Translation gives CASSAGNTDTQYF.

This chain connects TRBV7-8 to TRBJ2-3; tentatively, D is TRBD1 (5 bases). CDR1 is SGHVS and CDR2 is FQNEAQ in the germline V gene. The V and J ends lost 2 bases and 1 base respectively, with 10 bases between them. The CDR3 runs to 15 residues. Written as DNA, the CDR3 is TGTGCCAGCAGCTTATTCAGGGTTGGCACAGATACGCAGTATTTT. Protein: CASSLFRVGTDTQYF.